Below, 17 T cell receptor beta chains from the same sample are listed, as sequenced in a study of shared clonotypes between healthy human individuals. Clones were read by immunoSEQ multiplex PCR, and TCRdb kept only the in-frame ones, dropping some. The sample gives around 2.5 million clones, roughly 93% of which show up once; about 0.34% is in the top ten. The specimen was naive CD4+ T cells from PBMCs. Subset noted: CD45RA+ positively selected. All receptors come from a man aged 18 to 29 in good health. Some clones in this sample may be carry-over from other donors' samples.

Concerning this clone: Other nucleotide sequences from this sample produce the same CDR3. This chain links TRBV29-1 with TRBJ1-5; 9 bases fit TRBD1. This CDR3 is built from 13 residues. From germline, CDR1 is SQVTM and CDR2 ANQGSEA. The V segment lost 4 bases and the J segment 7 bases; nucleotides outside the gene matches: 5. The CDR3 here is CSVVTGGGQPQHF. In DNA, the CDR3 is TGCAGCGTTGTGACAGGGGGAGGCCAGCCCCAGCATTTT.

With respect to this clone: Other DNA sequences from this sample encode an identical CDR3 as well. The chain employs TRBV5-1 and TRBJ2-2; D perhaps matches TRBD1 (6 bases). V lost 4 bases, J lost 0 bases, and 10 bases lay in between. The CDR3 runs 15 residues. Per the germline V gene, CDR1 is SGHRS and CDR2 is YFSETQ. The CDR3 region is CASSPQGPNTGELFF. The CDR3, as DNA: TGCGCCAGCAGCCCACAGGGTCCGAACACCGGGGAGCTGTTTTTT.

The V and J genes are TRBV19 and TRBJ1-5; D uncertain. In germline, CDR1 is LNHDA, CDR2 SQIVND (reference sequence). The V end lost 0 bases, the J end lost 3 bases, and 15 bases lay between the germline ends. This CDR3 has 17 amino acids. The CDR3 DNA is TGTGCCAGTAGTATAGAACATGATTTCCGGGACAATCAGCCCCAGCATTTT. It yields the protein CASSIEHDFRDNQPQHF.

V gene TRBV7-2 combines with J gene TRBJ2-1, with 11 nucleotides matching TRBD2. CDR1 and CDR2 (germline): SGHTA, FQGNSA. The CDR3 loop spans 17 amino acids. The V segment lost 8 bases and the J segment 1 base; nucleotides outside the gene matches: 10. The CDR3 protein is CASARRTSGFSYNEQFF. The CDR3 region has the DNA TGTGCCAGCGCCCGCAGGACTAGCGGGTTTTCCTACAATGAGCAGTTCTTC.

Of note for this clone: In the same sample, other DNA sequences code for this CDR3. The chain recombines TRBV28 with TRBJ1-5, with TRBD1 identical over 7 bases. With V trimmed by 3 bases and J by 1 base, 0 bases remained unmatched. The length of the CDR3 is 14 residues. The V gene's germline CDR1 is MDHEN and CDR2 SYDVKM. As DNA, the CDR3 is TGTGCCAGCAGTTTGGGACAGAGCAATCAGCCCCAGCATTTT. Encoded protein: CASSLGQSNQPQHF.

The gene calls are TRBV5-6 and TRBJ2-2; 7 nucleotides align to TRBD2. The CDR3 is 15 amino acids. Per germline, CDR1 SGHDT and CDR2 YYEEEE. Losses at the gene ends were 0 bases for V and 4 bases for J; bases not matched to a gene: 3. The CDR3 DNA reads as TGTGCCAGCAGCTTGGACGGCGGGGGCACCGGGGAGCTGTTTTTT. This gives the protein CASSLDGGGTGELFF.

The chain employs TRBV19 and TRBJ1-3; 7 positions agree with TRBD1. The V and J ends lost 5 bases and 0 bases, in that order; junction bases with no gene match: 7. Germline-derived CDR1 and CDR2 are LNHDA and SQIVND (reference sequence). The CDR3 contains 16 residues. For the CDR3, the DNA is TGTGCCAGTAGTTCTGACAGGGCTCACTCTGGAAACACCATATATTTT. This codes for CASSSDRAHSGNTIYF.

This chain connects TRBV6-1 to TRBJ1-5; D possibly corresponds to TRBD1 (6 bases). This CDR3 is built from 21 residues. The V end was cut by 1 base, the J end by 3 bases, with 28 bases between. Germline V gene sequence: CDR1 MNHNS, CDR2 SASEGT. The CDR3 nucleotides are TGTGCCAGCAGTGAAGTCCAACCCAGATCTCGAACAGGGAGGTTCAATCAGCCCCAGCATTTT. It codes for CASSEVQPRSRTGRFNQPQHF.

The J gene is TRBJ1-5, the V gene TRBV28; the D is unclear. Germline CDR1 MDHEN, CDR2 SYDVKM. The CDR3 contains 16 residues. Deletions cut 1 base from V and 0 bases from J, with 10 bases between. The DNA of the CDR3 is TGTGCCAGCAGTTTATTCCGGTCTGATAGCAATCAGCCCCAGCATTTT. It is translated as CASSLFRSDSNQPQHF. Together with reference TRBV28 and TRBJ1-5, the CDR3 gives the full variable domain: DVKVTQSSRYLVKRTGEKVFLECVQDMDHENMFWYRQDPGLGLRLIYFSYDVKMKEKGDIPEGYSVSREKKERFSLILESASTNQTSMYLCASSLFRSDSNQPQHFGDGTRLSIL.

This chain connects TRBV27 to TRBJ1-5; no clear D gene. V dropped 5 bases and J dropped 0 bases, with 17 bases sitting between them. The CDR3 totals 17 residues. From germline, CDR1 is MNHEY and CDR2 SMNVEV (reference sequence). This CDR3 reads CASSPQARVFSNQPQHF. CDR3 nucleotides: TGTGCCAGCAGTCCCCAGGCCCGGGTCTTTAGCAATCAGCCCCAGCATTTT.

The rearrangement links TRBV28 to TRBJ1-2; D may be TRBD1 (6 bases). Looked up from germline, CDR1 is MDHEN and CDR2 is SYDVKM. The V gene lost 1 base and the J gene lost 4 bases, with 7 bases spanning the gap. This CDR3 region has 13 residues. The CDR3 region is CASSLSDSYGYTF. The CDR3 DNA reads as TGTGCCAGCAGTTTATCGGACAGCTATGGCTACACCTTC.

J is TRBJ1-5 and V is TRBV2, with no clear D. CDR1 is SNHLY, CDR2 FYNNEI, per germline. V was clipped by 6 bases and J by 5 bases, with 8 bases between them. The CDR3 has 12 residues. The CDR3 DNA reads TGTGCCAGCAGCGTTCGCGATCAGCCCCAGCATTTT. Residues: CASSVRDQPQHF.

V gene TRBV28 combines with J gene TRBJ2-1; 8 positions match TRBD1. The CDR3 is 16 residues long. V gave up 2 bases and J gave up 2 bases; unmatched junction bases: 5. Looked up from germline, CDR1 is MDHEN and CDR2 is SYDVKM. CDR3 nucleotide sequence: TGTGCCAGCAGTTTACAGGGGGCTTACCCCTACAATGAGCAGTTCTTC. Translation gives CASSLQGAYPYNEQFF.

Notes on this clone: This specimen includes other DNA sequences encoding the same CDR3. The chain employs TRBV6-5 and TRBJ1-2; D uncertain. Germline lookup yields CDR1 MNHEY and CDR2 SVGAGI. Trimming removed 0 bases from V and 8 bases from J, with 13 bases in between. The CDR3 consists of 14 residues. CDR3 protein: CASSYSKGLGGYTF. The CDR3 DNA sequence: TGTGCCAGCAGTTACTCGAAGGGCCTCGGGGGCTACACCTTC.

The chain recombines TRBV5-6 with TRBJ2-5; 9 bases match TRBD1. The J call may be faulty, since TRBJ2-7 better matches the DNA end. CDR3 length: 15 amino acids. The germline CDR1 and CDR2 sequences are SGHDT and YYEEEE. The CDR3 protein is CASSLGGTGIYEQYF. The CDR3 DNA sequence: TGTGCCAGCAGCTTGGGTGGGACAGGGATCTACGAGCAGTACTTC.

About this clone itself: Other DNA sequences in this sample translate to the same CDR3. The V and J genes are TRBV28 and TRBJ1-4, with D perhaps TRBD1 (5 bases). Trimming removed 1 base from V and 4 bases from J, with 7 bases in between. Germline CDR1 MDHEN, CDR2 SYDVKM. CDR3 length: 14 amino acids. The CDR3 protein is CASSLSGLNEKLFF. The CDR3 bases are TGTGCCAGCAGTTTATCAGGGCTTAATGAAAAACTGTTTTTT.

This sequence joins TRBV15 and TRBJ1-1; D gene unclear. The CDR3 loop spans 12 amino acids. The germline V gene has CDR1 LNHNV and CDR2 YYDKDF (reference sequence). V lost 5 bases, J lost 8 bases, and 12 bases lay in between. CDR3 sequence reads: CATSGFLLEAFF. The CDR3 nucleotides are TGTGCCACCAGCGGGTTCCTCCTAGAAGCTTTCTTT.